This TCR beta chain was captured by sequencing in a study of molecular identifiers for immune sequencing clone quantification. In TCRdb, the PCR reads were re-called with MiXCR into one record per CDR3 protein. The data contain thousands of distinct CDR3 sequences, about a sixth of them singletons. CDR1 and CDR2 (germline): LGHNA, YSLEER. This CDR3 region has 18 residues. Of note for this clonotype: Compared with germline, one end of the junction differs, possibly owing to a read error.

What was sequenced was naive CD8+ T cells from blood, with Jurkat cell RNA spiked in. This sample's subset: FACS-sorted CD8+CD4-CCR7+CD45RA+ naive T cells. The chain is built from TRBV4-3 and TRBJ2-3, with D unresolved. This TCR derives from a human donor in good health. Some libraries in this study had Jurkat cell RNA spiked in. The chain's CDR3 is CTSSQDWASGIVTDTQYF. For the CDR3, the DNA is TGCACCAGCAGCCAAGACTGGGCTAGTGGGATTGTGACAGATACGCAGTATTTT.